This is a list of T cell receptor beta chains from one sample in a study of OX40 agonist ivuxolimab in advanced cancers. Generated by immunoSEQ multiplex PCR, the TCRdb table keeps only in-frame clones and is missing some. The sample lists 75,000 to 90,000 clones; about 90% were seen once. The source was CD4+ or CD8+ T cells sorted from blood, collected in a trial of the OX40 agonist ivuxolimab. The receptors were gathered from an adult with an advanced solid tumor such as melanoma, head and neck, liver or kidney cancer. CDR3s include the opening cysteine and the closing phenylalanine or tryptophan.

j_gene: TRBJ2-5
v_gene: TRBV7-2
CDR3aa: CASSPQTGAQETQYF

j_gene: TRBJ1-2
v_gene: TRBV13
CDR3aa: CASSLRLLMGYGYTF

j_gene: TRBJ2-1
v_gene: TRBV7-8
CDR3aa: CASSSLAGGNNEQFF

j_gene: TRBJ1-4
v_gene: TRBV7-2
CDR3aa: CASSQNRGFGEKLFF

j_gene: TRBJ2-1
v_gene: TRBV4-1
CDR3aa: CASSQGLAGVDEQFF

j_gene: TRBJ1-1
v_gene: TRBV28
CDR3aa: CAISPGQEAFF

j_gene: TRBJ1-6
v_gene: TRBV2
CDR3aa: CATGLSYNSPLHF

j_gene: TRBJ1-6
v_gene: TRBV7-2
CDR3aa: CASSFQVDRISTLHF

j_gene: TRBJ1-4
v_gene: TRBV27
CDR3aa: CASSPTTVGEKLFF

j_gene: TRBJ1-6
v_gene: TRBV10-2
CDR3aa: CASRVEQYSPLHF

j_gene: TRBJ1-3
v_gene: TRBV4-2
CDR3aa: CASSHFSDRGLGGNTIYF

j_gene: TRBJ1-2
v_gene: TRBV5-1
CDR3aa: CASSLAGAGGYTF

j_gene: TRBJ2-3
v_gene: TRBV5-1
CDR3aa: CASSLVGGGTAVNTQYF

j_gene: TRBJ1-1
v_gene: TRBV5-1
CDR3aa: CASSPRPHLLNTEAFF

j_gene: TRBJ1-1
v_gene: TRBV10-3
CDR3aa: CAISENLSNTEAFF

j_gene: TRBJ2-1
v_gene: TRBV27
CDR3aa: CASQKTDRTNEQFF

j_gene: TRBJ1-5
v_gene: TRBV7-8
CDR3aa: CASSPDSSAQPQHF

j_gene: TRBJ1-4
v_gene: TRBV21-1
CDR3aa: CASLLEGATNEKLFF

j_gene: TRBJ1-1
v_gene: TRBV11-3
CDR3aa: CASSRTQNTEAFF

j_gene: TRBJ2-1
v_gene: TRBV5-4
CDR3aa: CASSHGLAGAQMGNEQFF

j_gene: TRBJ2-3
v_gene: TRBV11-2
CDR3aa: CASSLGGLTDTQYF

j_gene: TRBJ1-2
v_gene: TRBV10-3
CDR3aa: CASSGTGVEYGYTF

j_gene: TRBJ2-7
v_gene: TRBV19
CDR3aa: CASSIGQGALAGSYEQYF

j_gene: TRBJ1-1
v_gene: TRBV28
CDR3aa: CASTPAGDIRKAFF

j_gene: TRBJ1-5
v_gene: TRBV7-8
CDR3aa: CASSLVGTGGDQPQHF

j_gene: TRBJ1-1
v_gene: TRBV29-1
CDR3aa: CSVSPGSEAFF

j_gene: TRBJ1-2
v_gene: TRBV5-1
CDR3aa: CASSARGVRNYGYTF

j_gene: TRBJ1-3
v_gene: TRBV28
CDR3aa: CASSLWGFNSGNTIYF

j_gene: TRBJ2-1
v_gene: TRBV7-2
CDR3aa: CASSVRASAGYNEQFF

j_gene: TRBJ1-6
v_gene: TRBV5-1
CDR3aa: CASSLEGTWSSPLHF

j_gene: TRBJ1-5
v_gene: TRBV11-3
CDR3aa: CASRSSNQPQHF

j_gene: TRBJ2-1
v_gene: TRBV6-5
CDR3aa: CASSYRQGVRMFF

j_gene: TRBJ1-6
v_gene: TRBV6-6
CDR3aa: CASSYSTNSPLHF

j_gene: TRBJ2-2
v_gene: TRBV12-2
CDR3aa: CASRLARTGDTGELFF

j_gene: TRBJ1-2
v_gene: TRBV27
CDR3aa: CASRHTGTINYGYTF

j_gene: TRBJ1-2
v_gene: TRBV11-3
CDR3aa: CASSLEAQGAYGYTF

j_gene: TRBJ2-1
v_gene: TRBV7-9
CDR3aa: CASSFGGEGNEQFF

j_gene: TRBJ1-2
v_gene: TRBV5-6
CDR3aa: CASRAGQWDYGYTF

j_gene: TRBJ2-2
v_gene: TRBV11-2
CDR3aa: CASSLKVGAGELFF

j_gene: TRBJ2-7
v_gene: TRBV5-6
CDR3aa: CASSFTGLTYEQYF

j_gene: TRBJ1-1
v_gene: TRBV6-1
CDR3aa: CASSDRVFTEAFF

j_gene: TRBJ2-5
v_gene: TRBV7-6
CDR3aa: CASSLALALGETQYF

j_gene: TRBJ2-3
v_gene: TRBV6-1
CDR3aa: CASSEVQAGTDTQYF

j_gene: TRBJ1-3
v_gene: TRBV27
CDR3aa: CASMKVGAGNTIYF

j_gene: TRBJ2-1
v_gene: TRBV14
CDR3aa: CASSQNYRIEQFF

j_gene: TRBJ1-4
v_gene: TRBV5-4
CDR3aa: CASSLDRRSEKLFF

j_gene: TRBJ2-7
v_gene: TRBV7-2
CDR3aa: CASSPSWDEQYF

j_gene: TRBJ2-1
v_gene: TRBV6-4
CDR3aa: CASSEDRGRGEQFF

j_gene: TRBJ1-5
v_gene: TRBV4-1
CDR3aa: CASSQGGGGPQPQHF

j_gene: TRBJ1-1
v_gene: TRBV2
CDR3aa: CASSERINGEAFF